This T cell receptor (beta chain) was sequenced for a study of T cells after posttransplantation cyclophosphamide. Study findings and constraints: TRB clonality was highly associated with recipient CMV seropositivity and reactivation.

Measured with immunoSEQ multiplex PCR; TCRdb has only the in-frame clones, and not every one. The sample has about 16,000 clones; about nine tenths are singletons. Control samples came 1 year after myeloablative marrow transplants with methotrexate plus calcineurin inhibitor. Trimming stripped 5 bases from V and 7 bases from J, with 11 bases between. The CDR3 consists of 13 residues. The germline V gene has CDR1 LNHDA and CDR2 SQIVND (reference sequence). Points on this clone: Its antigen is as yet unknown.

Specimen: PBMCs, collected after an allogeneic stem cell transplant with a calcineurin inhibitor and methotrexate. The chain links TRBV19 to TRBJ2-2; D call uncertain. The sequence was collected from a male patient aged 50 to 59 who received an allogeneic stem cell transplant from an unrelated donor, was CMV-positive, and had chronic GVHD only. Some T cells here may be from the graft donor. CDR3 nucleotide sequence: TGTGCCAGTAGTTATGGTCGAGGCGGGGAGCTGTTTTTT. Protein sequence: CASSYGRGGELFF.